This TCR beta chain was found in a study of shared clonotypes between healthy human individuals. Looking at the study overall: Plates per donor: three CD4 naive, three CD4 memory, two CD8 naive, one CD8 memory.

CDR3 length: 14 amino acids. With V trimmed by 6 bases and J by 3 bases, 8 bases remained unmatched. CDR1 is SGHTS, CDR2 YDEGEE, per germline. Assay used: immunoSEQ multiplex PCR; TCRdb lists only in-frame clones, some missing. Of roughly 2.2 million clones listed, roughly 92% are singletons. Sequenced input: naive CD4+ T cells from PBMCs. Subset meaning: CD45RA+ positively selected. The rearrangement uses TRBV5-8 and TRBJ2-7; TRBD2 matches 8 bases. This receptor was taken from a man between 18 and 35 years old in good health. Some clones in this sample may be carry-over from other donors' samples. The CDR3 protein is CASIKTSDIYEQYF. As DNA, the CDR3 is TGTGCCAGCATTAAGACTAGCGACATCTACGAGCAGTACTTC.